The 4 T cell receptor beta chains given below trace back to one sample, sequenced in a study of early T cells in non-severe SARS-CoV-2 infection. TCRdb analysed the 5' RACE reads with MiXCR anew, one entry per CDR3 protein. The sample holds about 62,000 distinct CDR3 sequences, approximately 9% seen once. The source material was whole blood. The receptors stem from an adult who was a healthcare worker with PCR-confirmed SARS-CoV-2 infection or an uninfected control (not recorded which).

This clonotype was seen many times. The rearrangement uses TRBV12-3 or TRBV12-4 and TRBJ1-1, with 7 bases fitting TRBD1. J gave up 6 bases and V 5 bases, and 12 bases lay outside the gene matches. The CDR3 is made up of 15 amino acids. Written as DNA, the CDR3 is TGTGCCAGCAGTACCTCGACGGGACAGTTGTCTGAAGCTTTCTTT. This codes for CASSTSTGQLSEAFF.

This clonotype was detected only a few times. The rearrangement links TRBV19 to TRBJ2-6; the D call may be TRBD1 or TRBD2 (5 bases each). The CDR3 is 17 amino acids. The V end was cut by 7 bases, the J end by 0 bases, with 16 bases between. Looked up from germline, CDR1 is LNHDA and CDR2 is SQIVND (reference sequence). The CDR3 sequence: CASTWGYRSSGANVLTF. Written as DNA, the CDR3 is TGTGCCAGTACGTGGGGGTACAGGAGCTCTGGGGCCAACGTCCTGACTTTC.

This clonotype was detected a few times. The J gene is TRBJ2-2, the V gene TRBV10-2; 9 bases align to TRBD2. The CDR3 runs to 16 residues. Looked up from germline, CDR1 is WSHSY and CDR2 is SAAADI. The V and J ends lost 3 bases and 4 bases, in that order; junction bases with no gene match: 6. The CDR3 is CASSDVASGVTGELFF. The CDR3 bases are TGCGCCAGCAGTGACGTTGCTAGCGGGGTCACCGGGGAGCTGTTTTTT.

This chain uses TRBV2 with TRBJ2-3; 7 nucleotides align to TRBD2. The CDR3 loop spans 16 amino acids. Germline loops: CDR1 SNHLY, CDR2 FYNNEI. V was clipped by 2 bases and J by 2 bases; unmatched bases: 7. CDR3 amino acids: CASSEIRSGVTDTQYF. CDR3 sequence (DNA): TGTGCCAGCAGTGAAATTCGGAGCGGGGTCACAGATACGCAGTATTTT.